The entry below gives a single T cell receptor beta chain sequence along with its context. TCRdb ran MiXCR on the 5' RACE reads and lists one entry per CDR3 protein. The table shows 500,000 to 600,000 distinct CDR3 sequences, with around 20% occurring only once. This specimen comes from a study of identical twins. Germline V CDR1 and CDR2: SGHRS, YFSETQ. This CDR3 is 13 amino acids long. V lost 5 bases, J lost 6 bases, and 4 bases stayed unmatched. In addition, the sample was reused for a study of T cells expressing NK-cell markers. That source adds: Eight donors were sequenced, seven testing HCMV-seropositive and one testing seronegative.

Sequenced sample: CD4+ T cells sorted from blood. The sequence was obtained from a woman aged 18-29 years in good health. The chain links TRBV5-1 to TRBJ1-2; 10 positions match TRBD1. CDR3 nucleotides: TGCGCCAGCAGTTCCGGGACAGGGGATGGCTACACCTTC. Encoded protein: CASSSGTGDGYTF.